A selection of T cell receptor beta chains follows, all from one sample in a study of Ad26.COV2.S vaccination and SARS-CoV-2 variants. TCRdb's table, derived via immunoSEQ multiplex PCR, lists solely in-frame clones and lacks some. The profile shows 300,000 to 400,000 clones, 80% to 90% of them singletons. The sample was peripheral blood, taken in a trial of Ad26.COV2.S vaccine versus placebo. The origin of the receptors is a person between 18 and 65 years old who received the Ad26.COV2.S COVID-19 vaccine or a placebo. The CDR3 runs from the conserved cysteine through the conserved F or W. A D gene is named only where the DNA matches it firmly. Clone size, where shown, is once, few, many, or a class for clones that have expanded.

J: TRBJ2-7
V: TRBV5-1
D: NA
size: NA
CDR3: CASSLDGRRGEQYF
DNA: TGCGCCAGCAGCTTGGACGGCAGAAGGGGCGAGCAGTACTTC

J: TRBJ1-1
V: TRBV15
D: NA
size: NA
CDR3: CATSRDMVNTEAFF
DNA: TGTGCCACCAGCAGAGATATGGTGAACACTGAAGCTTTCTTT

J: TRBJ2-7
V: TRBV18
D: NA
size: NA
CDR3: CASSPRGQNSYEQYF
DNA: TGTGCCAGCTCACCACGAGGACAGAACTCCTACGAGCAGTACTTC

J: TRBJ1-1
V: TRBV11-1
D: NA
size: once
CDR3: CASSFRGGNTEAFF
DNA: TGTGCCAGCAGCTTTAGAGGAGGGAACACTGAAGCTTTCTTT

J: TRBJ2-5
V: TRBV15
D: NA
size: NA
CDR3: CATSRDRGLVSLFRQETQYF
DNA: TGTGCCACCAGCAGAGATCGGGGTCTAGTATCGTTGTTTCGCCAAGAGACCCAGTACTTC

J: TRBJ1-1
V: TRBV7-9
D: NA
size: NA
CDR3: CASSSTNRDSTEAFF
DNA: TGTGCCAGCAGCTCTACGAACAGGGATAGCACTGAAGCTTTCTTT

J: TRBJ2-7
V: TRBV12-3/TRBV12-4
D: NA
size: NA
CDR3: CASSGAGFYEQYF
DNA: TGTGCCAGCAGTGGGGCAGGGTTTTACGAGCAGTACTTC

J: TRBJ1-1
V: TRBV5-1
D: NA
size: many
CDR3: CASSAAALTEAFF
DNA: TGCGCCAGCAGCGCCGCAGCATTGACTGAAGCTTTCTTT

J: TRBJ2-7
V: TRBV11-2
D: NA
size: NA
CDR3: CASSFYEQYF
DNA: TGTGCCAGCAGCTTCTACGAGCAGTACTTC

J: TRBJ1-1
V: TRBV28
D: NA
size: NA
CDR3: CASSFRGLITEAFF
DNA: TGTGCCAGCAGTTTCCGAGGACTTATAACTGAAGCTTTCTTT

J: TRBJ2-7
V: TRBV27
D: NA
size: NA
CDR3: CASSLGPSYEQYF
DNA: TGTGCCAGCAGTTTAGGGCCCTCCTACGAGCAGTACTTC

J: TRBJ2-2
V: TRBV21-1
D: NA
size: NA
CDR3: CASSRKPGQASMSNTGELFF
DNA: TGTGCCAGCAGCCGCAAACCGGGACAGGCATCGATGTCGAACACCGGGGAGCTGTTTTTT

J: TRBJ1-5
V: TRBV6-6
D: NA
size: NA
CDR3: CASSYSADSFQHF
DNA: TGTGCCAGCAGTTACTCGGCGGACTCGTTTCAGCATTTT

J: TRBJ2-3
V: TRBV30
D: NA
size: once
CDR3: CAWSSVDFSTDTQYF
DNA: TGTGCCTGGAGTTCTGTGGACTTCAGCACAGATACGCAGTATTTT

J: TRBJ1-3
V: TRBV7-2
D: NA
size: NA
CDR3: CASSLGRGGRTGNTIYF
DNA: TGTGCCAGCAGCTTAGGACGCGGGGGAAGGACTGGAAACACCATATATTTT

J: TRBJ2-7
V: TRBV18
D: TRBD1
size: NA
CDR3: CASSPQDRDAEQYF
DNA: TGTGCCAGCTCACCCCAAGACAGGGACGCCGAGCAGTACTTC

J: TRBJ1-5
V: TRBV15
D: NA
size: NA
CDR3: CATSRGRTPGRNQPQHF
DNA: TGTGCCACCAGCAGAGGGCGCACCCCAGGTCGCAATCAGCCCCAGCATTTT

J: TRBJ2-7
V: TRBV5-8
D: NA
size: NA
CDR3: CASSLPRGFYEQYF
DNA: TGTGCCAGCAGCTTGCCCAGGGGCTTCTACGAGCAGTACTTC

J: TRBJ2-7
V: TRBV12-5
D: TRBD1
size: NA
CDR3: CASGKDRSYEQYF
DNA: TGTGCTAGTGGCAAGGACAGGTCCTACGAGCAGTACTTC

J: TRBJ2-1
V: TRBV9
D: TRBD1
size: NA
CDR3: CASSGRRTGLVNEQFF
DNA: TGTGCCAGCAGCGGTAGAAGGACAGGGTTAGTAAATGAGCAGTTCTTC

J: TRBJ1-4
V: TRBV3-1/TRBV3-2
D: NA
size: NA
CDR3: CASSQNPGRINEKLFF
DNA: TGTGCCAGCAGCCAAAACCCAGGACGGATTAATGAAAAACTGTTTTTT

J: TRBJ2-2
V: TRBV19
D: NA
size: NA
CDR3: CASTGGTGELFF
DNA: TGTGCCAGTACCGGAGGTACCGGGGAGCTGTTTTTT

J: TRBJ1-5
V: TRBV7-2
D: TRBD1
size: NA
CDR3: CASSMTGAYQPQHF
DNA: TGTGCCAGCAGCATGACAGGGGCATATCAGCCCCAGCATTTT

J: TRBJ2-1
V: TRBV6-5
D: TRBD1
size: NA
CDR3: CASSYGTGKNEQFF
DNA: TGTGCCAGCAGTTACGGGACAGGGAAGAATGAGCAGTTCTTC

J: TRBJ2-5
V: TRBV11-3
D: TRBD2
size: few
CDR3: CASSLVAGGQETQYF
DNA: TGTGCCAGCAGCTTAGTAGCGGGAGGTCAAGAGACCCAGTACTTC

J: TRBJ1-1
V: TRBV7-9
D: TRBD1
size: few
CDR3: CASSSGTGLAAFF
DNA: TGTGCCAGCAGCTCAGGGACAGGCCTGGCAGCTTTCTTT

J: TRBJ1-6
V: TRBV4-3
D: NA
size: NA
CDR3: CASSQDRGDYSPLHF
DNA: TGCGCCAGCAGCCAAGATAGAGGAGATTATTCACCCCTCCACTTT

J: TRBJ1-2
V: TRBV7-2
D: NA
size: NA
CDR3: CASSRIEYGYTF
DNA: TGTGCCAGCAGCCGAATAGAGTATGGCTACACCTTC

J: TRBJ1-4
V: TRBV18
D: TRBD1
size: NA
CDR3: CASSPLNSRGANEKLFF
DNA: TGTGCCAGCTCACCCCTAAATTCCAGGGGGGCTAATGAAAAACTGTTTTTT